This entry describes one T cell receptor beta chain. This entry is derived from a study of blood T cell repertoires in COVID-19. Trimming shortened V by 4 bases and J by 7 bases, and 12 bases separated the two germline ends. Looked up from germline, CDR1 is KGHDR and CDR2 is SFDVKD. This CDR3 is 13 amino acids long. Generated by immunoSEQ multiplex PCR, the TCRdb table keeps only in-frame clones and is missing some. This sample yields 130,000 to 150,000 clones, of which 85% to 90% are seen a single time; about 6% belongs to the top ten. The source of this sequence is a man of 80 years or more with acute or convalescent COVID-19. Sequencing used peripheral blood. The rearrangement links TRBV24-1 to TRBJ2-5; tentative D call: TRBD2 (6 bases). CDR3 protein: CATSDTAGGTQYF. The CDR3 DNA reads as TGTGCCACCAGTGACACTGCCGGGGGGACCCAGTACTTC.